The 16 T cell receptor beta chains below were found in one sample sequenced in a study of CD8+ T cells in alopecia areata. Cell sorting was performed on pooled cutaneous lymph node cells with CD4, CD8alpha, NKG2D, NKG2ACE and other markers. Extracted RNA was reverse transcribed into cDNA, the sequencing template. Assay: immunoSEQ multiplex PCR; the TCRdb copy retains only in-frame clones and omits some. Singletons are absent from the sample, which has under 350,000 clones. Sequenced input: CD4+ T cells sorted from a lymph node. These TCRs come from a C3H/HeJ mouse with alopecia areata. The MHC haplotype of the strain is H2-k.

This clone appeared a few times. Gene and germline names: mouse. The observed sequence ends 4 residues before the CDR3 terminus, with the missing tail filled in from the germline J gene. The chain carries TRBV13-1 and TRBJ1-1, with D perhaps TRBD1 (6 bases). Per germline, CDR1 NSHNY and CDR2 SYGAGN. With 2 bases removed from V and 3 bases from J, the gap between germline ends came to 11 bases. This CDR3 region has 14 residues. The covered CDR3 bases are TGTGCCAGCAGTGAGCAGGGGAGGGACACA. Encoded protein: CASSEQGRDT. The entire CDR3 protein is CASSEQGRDTEVFF.

Note on this clone: Gene names are mouse gene names. The sequenced fragment ends 4 residues before the CDR3 boundary, so the rest is inferred from the germline J gene. The V gene is TRBV5, the J gene TRBJ2-1; 9 bases align to TRBD2. CDR3 size: 14 residues. The J segment lost 6 bases and the V segment lost 2 bases, leaving 2 bases of the junction unmatched. Looked up from germline, CDR1 is LGHNA and CDR2 is YNLKQL (reference sequence). The CDR3 region is CASSQNWGVAEQFF. The covered CDR3 bases are TGTGCCAGCAGCCAAAACTGGGGGGTTGCT.

Notes on this clone: Gene names denote mouse genes. The CDR3 goes on 4 residues after the read ends, and that part is filled in from the germline J gene. The chain uses TRBV5 and TRBJ2-3; 12 positions agree with TRBD2. CDR3 size: 16 residues. Per the germline V gene, CDR1 is LGHNA and CDR2 is YNLKQL (reference sequence). The CDR3 sequence: CASSLLGLGGGETLYF. The covered CDR3 bases are TGTGCCAGCAGCCTCCTGGGACTGGGGGGTGGAGAA.

About this clone: These gene names are mouse names. Other DNA sequences in the same sample also yield this CDR3. CDR3 DNA, as far as it was read: TGTGCCAGCAGCCAAGATGGGGACTGGGCCTAT. Protein product: CASSQDGDWAY. The whole CDR3 region reads CASSQDGDWAYEQYF. The chain employs TRBV5 and TRBJ2-7; TRBD2 matches at 9 bases. The read is 4 residues too short to cover the CDR3 end, so that end is filled in from the germline J gene. The CDR3 contains 15 residues. The V segment lost 0 bases and the J segment 2 bases; nucleotides outside the gene matches: 2. Germline V gene sequence: CDR1 LGHNA, CDR2 YNLKQL (reference sequence).

A note on this clone: Gene names and germline match the mouse. The CDR3 is cut off 4 residues early in the read; its end comes from the germline J gene. This rearrangement joins TRBV13-1 to TRBJ2-3; 8 bases align to TRBD1. V was clipped by 4 bases and J by 4 bases; unmatched bases: 8. CDR3 length equals 15 residues. Per the germline V gene, CDR1 is NSHNY and CDR2 is SYGAGN. The sequenced CDR3 bases are TGTGCCAGCAGTCCCTCGGGGACAGGCACAGAA. Amino acid sequence: CASSPSGTGTE. The CDR3 in its entirety is CASSPSGTGTETLYF.

This clone was detected a few times. Mouse gene names apply. Read coverage stops 4 residues before the CDR3 terminus; the germline J gene supplies the remainder. The genes are TRBV13-3 and TRBJ1-1, with a weak D call TRBD1 (5 bases). V was shortened by 5 bases and J by 3 bases, with 8 bases between the two germline ends. The CDR3 is made up of 12 amino acids. From germline, CDR1 is NNHDY and CDR2 SYVADS. The CDR3 sequence is CASSQGYTEVFF. CDR3 bases read: TGTGCCAGCAGCCAGGGTTACACA.

About this clone: Gene names and germline refer to mouse. The same CDR3 can be traced to other DNA sequences in this sample. Partial CDR3 DNA: TGTGCCTGGAGTCTACAAACAAACTCC. It encodes CAWSLQTNS. The full CDR3 is CAWSLQTNSDYTF. V and J are TRBV31 and TRBJ1-2, with D unresolved. The CDR3 goes on 4 residues after the read ends, and that part is filled in from the germline J gene. Germline-derived CDR1 and CDR2 are GKSSPN and SITVG. Trimming cost V 0 bases and J 0 bases, with 5 bases left between them. This CDR3 region has 13 residues.

In its sample, this clone was seen many times. Mouse gene names and germline throughout. The read ends 4 residues before the CDR3 terminus; that terminus is restored from the germline J gene. The chain has TRBV17 and TRBJ1-2; 7 bases match TRBD1. Trimming cost V 6 bases and J 0 bases; bases outside gene matches: 4. CDR3 length equals 14 residues. The V gene's germline CDR1 is MNHDT and CDR2 YYDKIL. CDR3 DNA (partial): TGTGCTAGCAGAAGGGACAGAGCAAACTCC. Protein sequence: CASRRDRANS. The whole CDR3 region reads CASRRDRANSDYTF.

This clone came up a few times. Genes here carry mouse names. The CDR3 goes on 4 residues after the read ends, and that part is filled in from the germline J gene. The genes are TRBV5 and TRBJ2-7; D is possibly TRBD2 (5 bases). The CDR3 extends over 15 amino acids. Trimming pared 0 bases from V and 0 bases from J, leaving 9 bases between. The germline V gene encodes CDR1 LGHNA and CDR2 YNLKQL (reference sequence). CDR3 DNA (partial): TGTGCCAGCAGCCAAGATCGGACTCTCTCCTAT. Translation: CASSQDRTLSY. The whole CDR3 protein is CASSQDRTLSYEQYF.

This clone came up a few times. Mouse germline and gene names are used. From the germline J gene comes the end of the CDR3, since the read stops 4 residues before it. This chain joins TRBV1 and TRBJ2-1, with D maybe TRBD2 (5 bases). Germline CDR1 and CDR2: NSQYPW and LRSPGD (reference sequence). This CDR3 comprises 14 residues. The part of the CDR3 DNA that was read is TGCACCTGCAGTGCAGTGGGGTTGGACGCT. Its translation: CTCSAVGLDA. The full CDR3 protein reads CTCSAVGLDAEQFF.

This clone was detected only a few times. Gene names refer to mouse genes. Read sequence stops 4 residues before the CDR3 end, and the germline J gene provides the missing end. The gene calls are TRBV13-3 and TRBJ1-2; the D gene is possibly TRBD1 (6 bases). Trimming removed 1 base from V and 0 bases from J, with 10 bases in between. This CDR3 is 15 amino acids long. Germline lookup yields CDR1 NNHDY and CDR2 SYVADS. The CDR3 here is CASSDWDKANSDYTF. CDR3 bases read: TGTGCCAGCAGTGATTGGGACAAAGCAAACTCC.

There are many counts of this clone. Mouse gene names and germline throughout. The read comes to an end 3 residues before the CDR3 does, leaving the germline J gene to fill in the end. This chain connects TRBV16 to TRBJ1-6; D is uncertain. TRBJ1-6 is an ORF; its function is uncertain. Germline V lookup: CDR1 SGHSA, CDR2 FRNQAP. This CDR3 spans 11 amino acids. The V end lost 4 bases, the J end lost 11 bases, and 6 bases lay between the germline ends. The DNA read from the CDR3 is TGTGCAAGCAGCTCCCCTCCGCCC. Residues: CASSSPPP. The whole CDR3 protein reads CASSSPPPLYF.

The table lists this clone with a few counts. This may stem from a read error, because a much larger clone lies one nucleotide away. Mouse gene names apply. The CDR3 end is not reached by the read, which stops 4 residues before it; the germline J gene fills it in. V is TRBV13-3 and J is TRBJ2-5; D possibly corresponds to TRBD2 (6 bases). Looked up from germline, CDR1 is NNHDY and CDR2 is SYVADS. CDR3 length: 13 amino acids. CDR3 DNA (partial): TGTGCCAGCAGTGATCCTGGGGTAGAC. This codes for CASSDPGVD. Given in full, the CDR3 is CASSDPGVDTQYF.

This clone was detected many times. Germline and genes here are mouse. The read falls 3 residues short of the CDR3 end, and the missing part is taken from the germline J gene. This rearrangement joins TRBV13-1 to TRBJ1-6, with TRBD1 identical over 7 bases. TRBJ1-6 qualifies as an ORF whose function is uncertain. Germline CDR1 NSHNY, CDR2 SYGAGN. The J segment lost 7 bases and the V segment lost 0 bases, leaving 4 bases of the junction unmatched. The CDR3 runs to 15 residues. The part of the CDR3 DNA that was read is TGTGCCAGCAGTGATGGGGGGACAGCAAATTCGCCC. Its protein product is CASSDGGTANSP. Given in full, the CDR3 is CASSDGGTANSPLYF.

Remarks on this clone: The gene names given are mouse names. The read terminates 4 residues ahead of where the CDR3 ends, so the germline J gene completes it. The V call is TRBV13-1, the J call TRBJ1-2, with D uncertain. In germline, CDR1 is NSHNY, CDR2 SYGAGN. The V end lost 0 bases, the J end lost 4 bases, and 13 bases lay between the germline ends. This CDR3 has 15 residues. The CDR3 protein is CASSDADGWGSDYTF. Partial CDR3 DNA: TGTGCCAGCAGTGATGCAGATGGGTGGGGCTCC.

This clone occurred a few times. Mouse gene names apply. This CDR3 reads CASSPYRGGAETLYF. Partial CDR3 DNA: TGTGCCAGCAGCCCATACAGGGGTGGTGCAGAA. The V call is TRBV19, the J call TRBJ2-3; 7 nucleotides line up with TRBD1. The read finishes 4 residues shy of the CDR3 end, and the germline J gene is used to complete it. The V segment lost 5 bases and the J segment 1 base; nucleotides outside the gene matches: 7. This CDR3 region has 15 residues. Per germline, CDR1 FNHDT and CDR2 SITEND (reference sequence).